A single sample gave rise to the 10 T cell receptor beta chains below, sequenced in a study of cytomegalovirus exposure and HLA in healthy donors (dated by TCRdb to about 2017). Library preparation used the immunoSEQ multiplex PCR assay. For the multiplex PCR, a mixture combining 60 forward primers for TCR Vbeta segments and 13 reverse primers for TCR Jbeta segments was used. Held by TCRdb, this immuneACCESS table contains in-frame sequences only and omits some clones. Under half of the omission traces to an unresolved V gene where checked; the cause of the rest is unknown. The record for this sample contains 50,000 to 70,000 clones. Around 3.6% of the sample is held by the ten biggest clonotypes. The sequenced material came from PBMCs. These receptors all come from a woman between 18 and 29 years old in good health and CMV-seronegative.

CDR3 in amino acids: CASSQSGGPLSTDTQYF. Written as DNA, the CDR3 is TGCGCCAGCAGCCAATCGGGAGGGCCTCTTAGCACAGATACGCAGTATTTT. This sequence joins TRBV4-1 and TRBJ2-3, with 8 bases lining up with TRBD2. Germline assignment: CDR1 MGHRA and CDR2 YSYEKL. V lost 2 bases to trimming and J lost 0 bases; unmatched junction nucleotides: 7. The CDR3 runs 17 residues.

The CDR3 loop is CASSPSGAGWGEKLFF. DNA of the CDR3: TGTGCCAGCAGCCCCAGCGGAGCGGGTTGGGGGGAAAAACTGTTTTTT. The V and J genes are TRBV9 and TRBJ1-4, with D maybe TRBD1 (5 bases). The CDR3 consists of 16 residues. CDR1 is SGDLS, CDR2 YYNGEE, per germline. Deletions cut 4 bases from V and 8 bases from J, with 21 bases between. The entire variable domain, with the rest obtained from reference TRBV9 and TRBJ1-4, is as follows: DSGVTQTPKHLITATGQRVTLRCSPRSGDLSVYWYQQSLDQGLQFLIQYYNGEERAKGNILERFSAQQFPDLHSELNLSSLELGDSALYFCASSPSGAGWGEKLFFGSGTQLSVL.

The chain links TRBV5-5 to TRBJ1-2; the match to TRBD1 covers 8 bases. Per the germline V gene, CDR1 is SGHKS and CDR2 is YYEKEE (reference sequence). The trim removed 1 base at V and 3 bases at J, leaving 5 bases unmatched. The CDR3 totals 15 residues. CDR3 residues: CASSLSSGGDYGYTF. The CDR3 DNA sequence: TGTGCCAGCAGCTTGAGTTCAGGGGGCGACTATGGCTACACCTTC.

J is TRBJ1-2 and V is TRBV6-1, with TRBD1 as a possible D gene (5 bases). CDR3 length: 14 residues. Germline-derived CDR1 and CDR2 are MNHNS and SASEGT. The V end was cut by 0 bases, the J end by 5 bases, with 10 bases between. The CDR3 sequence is CASSEAMTVYGYTF. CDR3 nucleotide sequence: TGTGCCAGCAGTGAAGCGATGACAGTATATGGCTACACCTTC.

In DNA form, the CDR3 reads TGTGCCAGCAGTGAACCATTCTCAGGGGCCTTGAACACTGAAGCTTTCTTT. It encodes CASSEPFSGALNTEAFF. This sequence joins TRBV2 and TRBJ1-1, with D tentatively TRBD1 (6 bases). CDR3 length: 17 amino acids. Trimming took 2 bases from V and 0 from J, leaving 16 bases between them. CDR1 is SNHLY, CDR2 FYNNEI, per germline. Looking up the rest from reference TRBV2 and TRBJ1-1 gives the full variable domain: EPEVTQTPSHQVTQMGQEVILRCVPISNHLYFYWYRQILGQKVEFLVSFYNNEISEKSEIFDDQFSVERPDGSNFTLKIRSTKLEDSAMYFCASSEPFSGALNTEAFFGQGTRLTVV.

In DNA form, the CDR3 reads TGTGCTAGTGGGCTAGGACAGTTGGACTACGAGCAGTACTTC. It specifies CASGLGQLDYEQYF. The gene calls are TRBV12-5 and TRBJ2-7, with D possibly TRBD1 on 6 matching bases. Looked up from germline, CDR1 is LGHNT and CDR2 is FRNRAP. V lost 6 bases and J 3 bases, leaving 15 bases between the germline ends. The CDR3 length is 14 residues.

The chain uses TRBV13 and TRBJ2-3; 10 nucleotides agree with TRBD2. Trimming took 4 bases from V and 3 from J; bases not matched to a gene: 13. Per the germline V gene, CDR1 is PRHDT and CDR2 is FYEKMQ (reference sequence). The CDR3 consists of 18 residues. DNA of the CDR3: TGTGCCAGCAGCTCTCGTGGGGCTAGCGGGAGTATGACAGATACGCAGTATTTT. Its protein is CASSSRGASGSMTDTQYF.

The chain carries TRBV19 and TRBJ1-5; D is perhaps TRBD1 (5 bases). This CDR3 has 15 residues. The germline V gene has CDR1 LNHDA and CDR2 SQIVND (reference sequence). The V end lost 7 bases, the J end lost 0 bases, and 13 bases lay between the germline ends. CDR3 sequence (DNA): TGTGCCAGTAACCCGACAGCTCATAGCAATCAGCCCCAGCATTTT. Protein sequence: CASNPTAHSNQPQHF.

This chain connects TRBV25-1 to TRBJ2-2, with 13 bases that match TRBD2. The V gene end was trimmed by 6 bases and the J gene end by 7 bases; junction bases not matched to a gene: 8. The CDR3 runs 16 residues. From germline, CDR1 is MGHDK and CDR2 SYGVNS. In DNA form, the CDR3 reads TGTGCCAGCAGCCGACAACTAGCGGGAGGGATCGGGGAGCTGTTTTTT. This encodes CASSRQLAGGIGELFF.

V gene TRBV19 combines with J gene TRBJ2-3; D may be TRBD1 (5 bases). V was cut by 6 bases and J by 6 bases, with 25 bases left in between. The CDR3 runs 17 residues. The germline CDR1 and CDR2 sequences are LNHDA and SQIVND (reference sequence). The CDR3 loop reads CASSSLHFATHRDTQYF. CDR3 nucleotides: TGTGCCAGTAGCTCCCTCCATTTTGCTACCCACAGGGATACGCAGTATTTT.